This T cell receptor beta chain was found in a study of shared clonotypes between healthy human individuals. Study context: Each donor had three CD4 naive, three CD4 memory, two CD8 naive and one CD8 memory plate.

When replicate PCRs were run on sorted subsets, they used approximately 0.2 ug DNA, tens of thousands of T cell genomes. Under the authors' procedure: With immunoSEQ giving junction-only sequences and no quality scores, filtering differed. TCRdb's copy holds only in-frame clones and misses some; the assay was immunoSEQ multiplex PCR. V and J calls plus clone size are reproduced from that table; the DNA served to infer D and trimming. This table has 170,000 or so clones, about 66% appearing once. Germline-derived CDR1 and CDR2 are MNHNS and SASEGT. The V gene end was trimmed by 4 bases and the J gene end by 2 bases; junction bases not matched to a gene: 7. The CDR3 has 15 amino acids. Study conclusions and caveats: Sample collection involved blood only; tissue repertoires are likely different.

A remark on this clone: The antigen remains undetermined.

J is TRBJ2-5 and V is TRBV6-1; 7 positions agree with TRBD1. Sequenced sample: memory CD4+ T cells sorted from blood. Subset in this sample: CD45RA-negative fraction. This sequence was found in a man aged 25-45 years in good health. The CDR3 sequence is CASSGGTGVQETQYF. The CDR3 coding sequence is TGTGCCAGCAGTGGGGGAACAGGGGTGCAAGAGACCCAGTACTTC.